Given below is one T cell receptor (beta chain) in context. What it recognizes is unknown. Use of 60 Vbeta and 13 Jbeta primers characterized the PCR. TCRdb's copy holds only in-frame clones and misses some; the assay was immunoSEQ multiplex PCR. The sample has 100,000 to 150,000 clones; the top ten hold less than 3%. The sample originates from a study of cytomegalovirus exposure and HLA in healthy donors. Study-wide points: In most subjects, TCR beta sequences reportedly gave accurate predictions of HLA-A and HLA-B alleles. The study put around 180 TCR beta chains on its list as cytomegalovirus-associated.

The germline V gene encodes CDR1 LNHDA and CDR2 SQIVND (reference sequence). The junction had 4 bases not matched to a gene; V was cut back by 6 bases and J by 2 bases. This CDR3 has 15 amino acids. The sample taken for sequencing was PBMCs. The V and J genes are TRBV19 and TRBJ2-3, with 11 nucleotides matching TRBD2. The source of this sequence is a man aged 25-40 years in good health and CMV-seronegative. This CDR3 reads CASSALAGVTDTQYF. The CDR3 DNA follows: TGTGCCAGTAGCGCACTAGCGGGGGTCACAGATACGCAGTATTTT.